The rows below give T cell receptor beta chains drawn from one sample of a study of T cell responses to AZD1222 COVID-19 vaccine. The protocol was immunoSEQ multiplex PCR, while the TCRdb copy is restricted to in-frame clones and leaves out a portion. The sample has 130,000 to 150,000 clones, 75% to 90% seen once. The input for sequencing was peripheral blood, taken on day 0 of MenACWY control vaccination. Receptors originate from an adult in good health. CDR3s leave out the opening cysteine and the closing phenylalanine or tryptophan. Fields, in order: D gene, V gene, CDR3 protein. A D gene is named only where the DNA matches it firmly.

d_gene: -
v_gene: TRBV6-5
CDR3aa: ASSFSNQPQH

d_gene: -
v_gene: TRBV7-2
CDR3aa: ASSLTGRAF

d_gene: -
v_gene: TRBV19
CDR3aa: ASSADWGGSTEAF

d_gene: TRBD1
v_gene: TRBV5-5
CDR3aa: ASSSGGPNEKLF

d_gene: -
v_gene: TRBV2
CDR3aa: ASSVIRDTSGNTIY

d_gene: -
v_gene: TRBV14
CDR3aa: ASSQSVTYEQY

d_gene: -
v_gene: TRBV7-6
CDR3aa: ASSLAQEQGLDNSPLH

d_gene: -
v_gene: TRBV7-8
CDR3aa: ASSFIQGASPLH

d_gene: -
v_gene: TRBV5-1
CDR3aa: ASSEWGIPGTSYNEQF

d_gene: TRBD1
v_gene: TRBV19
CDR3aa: ATAPPGQKFWTQY

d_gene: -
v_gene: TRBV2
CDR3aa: ASSEKTLWLAKNIQY

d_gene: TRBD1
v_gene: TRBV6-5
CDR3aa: ASSPDRGRYGYT

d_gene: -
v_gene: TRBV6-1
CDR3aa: ASSAGGGNSNEKLF

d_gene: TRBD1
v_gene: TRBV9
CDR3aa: ASSVALRDRSYNEQF

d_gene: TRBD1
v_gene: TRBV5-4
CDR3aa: ASSYWTGGASGYT